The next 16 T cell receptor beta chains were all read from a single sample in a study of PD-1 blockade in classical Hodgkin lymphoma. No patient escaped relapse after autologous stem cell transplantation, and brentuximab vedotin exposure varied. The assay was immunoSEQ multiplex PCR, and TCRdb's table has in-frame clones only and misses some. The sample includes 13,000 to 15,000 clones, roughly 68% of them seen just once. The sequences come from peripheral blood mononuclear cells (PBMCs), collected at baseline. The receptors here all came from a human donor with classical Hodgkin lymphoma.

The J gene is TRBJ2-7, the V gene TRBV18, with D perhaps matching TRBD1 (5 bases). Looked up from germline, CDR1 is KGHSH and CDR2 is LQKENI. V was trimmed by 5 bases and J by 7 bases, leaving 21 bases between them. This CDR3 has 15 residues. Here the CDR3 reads CASSFQGYGLGEQYF. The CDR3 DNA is TGTGCCAGCTCATTCCAGGGTTATGGGCTGGGGGAGCAGTACTTC.

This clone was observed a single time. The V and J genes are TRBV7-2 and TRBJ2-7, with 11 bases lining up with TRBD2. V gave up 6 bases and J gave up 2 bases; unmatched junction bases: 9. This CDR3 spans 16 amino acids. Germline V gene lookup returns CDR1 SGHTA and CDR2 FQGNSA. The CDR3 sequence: CASSSGTSGLTYEQYF. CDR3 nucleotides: TGTGCCAGCAGTTCCGGGACTAGCGGACTCACCTACGAGCAGTACTTC.

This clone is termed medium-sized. DNA of the CDR3: TGTGCCAGCAGCGCAGAGACAAGCACCGGGGAGCTGTTTTTT. Amino acids: CASSAETSTGELFF. This sequence joins TRBV9 and TRBJ2-2; no definite D call. The germline V gene encodes CDR1 SGDLS and CDR2 YYNGEE. V lost 3 bases, J lost 4 bases, and 10 bases lay in between. The CDR3 covers 14 residues.

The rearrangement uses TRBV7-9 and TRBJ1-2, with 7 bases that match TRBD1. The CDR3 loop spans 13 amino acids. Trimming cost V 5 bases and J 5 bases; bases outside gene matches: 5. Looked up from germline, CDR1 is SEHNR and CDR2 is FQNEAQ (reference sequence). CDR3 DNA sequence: TGTGCCAGCAGCGAGGGACAGAGTTATGGCTACACCTTC. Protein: CASSEGQSYGYTF.

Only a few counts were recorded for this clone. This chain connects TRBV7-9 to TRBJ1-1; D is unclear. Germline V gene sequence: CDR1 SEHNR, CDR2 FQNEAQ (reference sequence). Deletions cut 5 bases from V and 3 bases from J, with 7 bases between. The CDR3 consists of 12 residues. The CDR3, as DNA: TGTGCCAGCAGCCTTCCCGACACTGAAGCTTTCTTT. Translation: CASSLPDTEAFF.

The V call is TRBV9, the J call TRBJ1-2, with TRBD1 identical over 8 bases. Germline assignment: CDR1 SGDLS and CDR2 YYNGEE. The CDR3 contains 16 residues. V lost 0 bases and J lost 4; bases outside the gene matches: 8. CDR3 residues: CASSVAAGQEPYGYTF. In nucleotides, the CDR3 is TGTGCCAGCAGCGTAGCTGCGGGACAGGAACCCTATGGCTACACCTTC.

For the CDR3, the DNA is TGTGCCAGCAGCTTGTGGGAGACCGGGGAGCTGTTTTTT. Residues: CASSLWETGELFF. The chain couples TRBV5-8 to TRBJ2-2, with D maybe TRBD2 (5 bases). The germline gives CDR1 SGHTS, CDR2 YDEGEE. Deletions cut 1 base from V and 5 bases from J, with 6 bases between. This CDR3 is built from 13 residues.

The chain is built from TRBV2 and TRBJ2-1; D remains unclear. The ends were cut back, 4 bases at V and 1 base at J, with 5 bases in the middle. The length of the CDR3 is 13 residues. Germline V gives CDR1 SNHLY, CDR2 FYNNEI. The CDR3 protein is CASSVLSYNEQFF. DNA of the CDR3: TGTGCCAGCAGTGTTCTTTCCTACAATGAGCAGTTCTTC.

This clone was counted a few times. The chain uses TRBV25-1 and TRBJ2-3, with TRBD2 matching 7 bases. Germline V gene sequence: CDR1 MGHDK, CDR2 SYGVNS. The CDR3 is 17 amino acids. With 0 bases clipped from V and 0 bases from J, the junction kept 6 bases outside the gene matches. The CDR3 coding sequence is TGTGCCAGCAGTGAATATGCGCTAGCGGAGAGCACAGATACGCAGTATTTT. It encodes CASSEYALAESTDTQYF.

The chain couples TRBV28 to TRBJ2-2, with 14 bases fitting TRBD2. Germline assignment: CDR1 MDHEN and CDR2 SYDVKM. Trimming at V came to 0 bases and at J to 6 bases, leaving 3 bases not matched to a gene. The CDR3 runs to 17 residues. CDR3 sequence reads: CASSLWRLAGGPGELFF. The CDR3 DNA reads TGTGCCAGCAGTTTATGGAGACTAGCGGGAGGGCCCGGGGAGCTGTTTTTT. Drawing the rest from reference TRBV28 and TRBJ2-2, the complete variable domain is DVKVTQSSRYLVKRTGEKVFLECVQDMDHENMFWYRQDPGLGLRLIYFSYDVKMKEKGDIPEGYSVSREKKERFSLILESASTNQTSMYLCASSLWRLAGGPGELFFGEGSRLTVL.

The CDR3 spells CATSHPRGSSYNEQFF. As DNA, the CDR3 is TGTGCCACCAGTCACCCGCGGGGGAGCTCCTACAATGAGCAGTTCTTC. The chain carries TRBV15 and TRBJ2-1; 7 bases match TRBD2. This CDR3 is 16 amino acids long. Looked up from germline, CDR1 is LNHNV and CDR2 is YYDKDF (reference sequence). V gave up 6 bases and J gave up 0 bases; unmatched junction bases: 8.

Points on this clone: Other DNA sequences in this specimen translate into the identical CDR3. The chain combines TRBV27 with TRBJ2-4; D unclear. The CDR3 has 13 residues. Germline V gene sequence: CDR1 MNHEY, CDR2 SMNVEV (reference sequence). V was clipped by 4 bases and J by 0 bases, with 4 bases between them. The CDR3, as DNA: TGTGCCAGCAGTTCTTTAGCCAAAAACATTCAGTACTTC. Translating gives CASSSLAKNIQYF.

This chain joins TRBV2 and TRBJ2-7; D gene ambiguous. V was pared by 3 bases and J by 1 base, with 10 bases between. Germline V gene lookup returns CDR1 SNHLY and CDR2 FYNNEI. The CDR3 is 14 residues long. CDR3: CASSDFGSSYEQYF. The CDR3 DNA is TGTGCCAGCAGTGACTTCGGTTCGTCCTACGAGCAGTACTTC.

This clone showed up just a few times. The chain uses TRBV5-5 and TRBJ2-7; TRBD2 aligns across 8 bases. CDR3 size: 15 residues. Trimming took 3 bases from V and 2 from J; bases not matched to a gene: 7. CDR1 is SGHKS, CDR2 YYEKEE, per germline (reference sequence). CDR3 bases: TGTGCCAGCAGCTCACGACTAGCGAGTACCTACGAGCAGTACTTC. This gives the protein CASSSRLASTYEQYF.

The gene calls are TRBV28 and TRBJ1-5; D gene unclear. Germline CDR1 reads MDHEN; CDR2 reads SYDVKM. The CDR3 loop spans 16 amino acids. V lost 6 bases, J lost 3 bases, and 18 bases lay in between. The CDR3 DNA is TGTGCCAGCAGCCACGGCATATTGAGTGTCAATCAGCCCCAGCATTTT. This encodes CASSHGILSVNQPQHF.

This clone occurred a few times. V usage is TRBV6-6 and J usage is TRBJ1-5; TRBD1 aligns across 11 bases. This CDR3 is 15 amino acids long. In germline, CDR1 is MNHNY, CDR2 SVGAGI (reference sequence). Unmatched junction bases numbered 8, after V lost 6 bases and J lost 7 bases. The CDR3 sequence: CASSYAGTGGQPQHF. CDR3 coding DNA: TGTGCCAGCAGCTATGCCGGGACAGGGGGGCAGCCCCAGCATTTT.